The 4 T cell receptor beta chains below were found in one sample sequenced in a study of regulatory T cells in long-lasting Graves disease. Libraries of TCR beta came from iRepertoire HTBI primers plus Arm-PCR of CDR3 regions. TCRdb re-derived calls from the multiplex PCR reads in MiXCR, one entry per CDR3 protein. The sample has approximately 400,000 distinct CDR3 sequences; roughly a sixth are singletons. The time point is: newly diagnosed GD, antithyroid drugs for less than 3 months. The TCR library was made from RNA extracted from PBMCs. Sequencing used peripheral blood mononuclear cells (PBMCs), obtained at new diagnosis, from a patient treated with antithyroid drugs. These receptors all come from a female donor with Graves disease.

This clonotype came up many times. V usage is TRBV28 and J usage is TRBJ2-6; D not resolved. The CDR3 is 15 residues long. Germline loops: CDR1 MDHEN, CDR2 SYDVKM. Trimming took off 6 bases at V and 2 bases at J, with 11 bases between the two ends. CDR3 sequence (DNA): TGTGCCAGCAGCCCTAGGACCCCTGGGGCCAACGTCCTGACTTTC. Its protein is CASSPRTPGANVLTF.

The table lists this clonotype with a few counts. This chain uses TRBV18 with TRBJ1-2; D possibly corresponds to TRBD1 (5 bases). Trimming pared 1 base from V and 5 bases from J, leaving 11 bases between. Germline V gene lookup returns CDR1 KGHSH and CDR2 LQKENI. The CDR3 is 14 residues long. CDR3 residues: CASSPQQDIYGYTF. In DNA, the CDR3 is TGTGCCAGCTCACCACAACAGGACATTTATGGCTACACCTTC. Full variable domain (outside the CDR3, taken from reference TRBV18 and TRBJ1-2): NAGVMQNPRHLVRRRGQEARLRCSPMKGHSHVYWYRQLPEEGLKFMVYLQKENIIDESGMPKERFSAEFPKEGPSILRIQQVVRGDSAAYFCASSPQQDIYGYTFGSGTRLTVV.

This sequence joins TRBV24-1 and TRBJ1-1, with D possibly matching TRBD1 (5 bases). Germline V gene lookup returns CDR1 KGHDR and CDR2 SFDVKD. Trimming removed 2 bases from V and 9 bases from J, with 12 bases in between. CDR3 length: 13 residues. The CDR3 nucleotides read TGTGCCACCAGTGATTCGTCGGGGGAGAAAGCTTTCTTT. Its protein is CATSDSSGEKAFF.

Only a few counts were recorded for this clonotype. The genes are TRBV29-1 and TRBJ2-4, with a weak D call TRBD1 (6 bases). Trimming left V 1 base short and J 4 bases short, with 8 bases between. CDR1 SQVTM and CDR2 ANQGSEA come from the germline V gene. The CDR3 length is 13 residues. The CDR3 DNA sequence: TGCAGCGTTGAAGTACAGGGTAAAAACATTCAGTACTTC. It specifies CSVEVQGKNIQYF.